This T cell receptor beta chain was sequenced in a study of cytomegalovirus exposure and HLA in healthy donors. With 60 Vbeta and 13 Jbeta primers, the PCR was carried out. Repertoires were generated with immunoSEQ multiplex PCR, while TCRdb's copy carries only in-frame clones and drops some. This specimen shows 65,000 to 85,000 clones; the ten leading clones hold under 1.5%. The V gene end was trimmed by 7 bases and the J gene end by 1 base; junction bases not matched to a gene: 5. This CDR3 region has 14 residues. Germline V gene lookup returns CDR1 LNHDA and CDR2 SQIVND (reference sequence). The chain joins TRBV19 to TRBJ1-1; 8 bases are a match to TRBD1. The TCR sequence derives from a woman aged 60-75 years in good health and CMV-seronegative. The specimen was PBMCs. CDR3 residues: CASKFDRGNTEAFF. CDR3 sequence (DNA): TGTGCCAGTAAGTTCGACAGGGGGAACACTGAAGCTTTCTTT.